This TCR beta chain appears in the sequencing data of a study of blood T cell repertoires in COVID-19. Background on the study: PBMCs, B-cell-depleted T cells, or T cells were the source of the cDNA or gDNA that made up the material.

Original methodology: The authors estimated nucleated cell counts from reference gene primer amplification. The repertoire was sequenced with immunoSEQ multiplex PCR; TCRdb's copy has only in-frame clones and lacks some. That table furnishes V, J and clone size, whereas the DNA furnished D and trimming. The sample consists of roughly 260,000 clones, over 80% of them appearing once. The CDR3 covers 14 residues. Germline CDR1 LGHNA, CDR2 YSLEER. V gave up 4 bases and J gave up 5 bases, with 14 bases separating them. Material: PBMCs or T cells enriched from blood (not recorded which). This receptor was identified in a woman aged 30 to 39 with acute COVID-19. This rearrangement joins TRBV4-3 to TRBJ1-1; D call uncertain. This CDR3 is CASSPSSGSTEAFF. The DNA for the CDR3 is TGCGCCAGCAGCCCAAGCAGCGGTAGTACTGAAGCTTTCTTT.